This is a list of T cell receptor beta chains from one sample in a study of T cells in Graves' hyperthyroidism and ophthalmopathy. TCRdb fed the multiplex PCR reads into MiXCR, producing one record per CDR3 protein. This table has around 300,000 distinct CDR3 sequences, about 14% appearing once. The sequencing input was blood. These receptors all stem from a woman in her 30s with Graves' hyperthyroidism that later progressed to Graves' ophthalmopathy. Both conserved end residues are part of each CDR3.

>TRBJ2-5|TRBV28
CASSSPLGGRETQYF
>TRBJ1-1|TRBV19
CASSVEQGARSTEAFF
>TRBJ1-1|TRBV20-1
CSARDRGWGDTEAFF
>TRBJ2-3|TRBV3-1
CASSQEPSGSPDTQYF
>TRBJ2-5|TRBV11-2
CASSSAGIQETQYF
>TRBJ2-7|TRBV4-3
CASSQDSPYYEQYF
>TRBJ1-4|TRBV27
CASSPSGRVNEKLFF
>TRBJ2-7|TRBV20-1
CVLYEQYF
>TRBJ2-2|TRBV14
CASSQAPREGSFPGELFF
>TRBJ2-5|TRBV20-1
CSARDRGWYQETQYF
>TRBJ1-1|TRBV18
CASSLTAPRAGMNTEAFF
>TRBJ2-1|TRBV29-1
CSVSGRSNEQFF
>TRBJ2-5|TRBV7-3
CASSARREETQYF
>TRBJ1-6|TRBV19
CASSDRGDSPLHF
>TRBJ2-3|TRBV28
CASSTGNSGISGADTQYF
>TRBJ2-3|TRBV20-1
CSAAGGQGTFTDTQYF
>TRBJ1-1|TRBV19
CASSTGQKSTEAFF
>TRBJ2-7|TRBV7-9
CASSSGQGIHEQYF
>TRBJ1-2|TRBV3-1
CVSSQVGGLGGYTF
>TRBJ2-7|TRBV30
CAWRKFLSYEQYF
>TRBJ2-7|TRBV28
CASSLSGAGASEQYF
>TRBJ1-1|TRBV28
CASSPHGGGSEAFF
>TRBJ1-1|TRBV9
CASSVGRLNTEAFF
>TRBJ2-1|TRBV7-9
CASRPGTSGRYNEQFF
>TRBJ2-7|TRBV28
CASSLWSSGVLEQYF
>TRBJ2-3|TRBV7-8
CASSLDNSGPTDTQYF
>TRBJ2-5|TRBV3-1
CASSQLGREEQETQYF
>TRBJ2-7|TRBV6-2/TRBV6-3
CASRDGARLRYEQYF
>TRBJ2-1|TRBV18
CASSPFRDYYNEQFF
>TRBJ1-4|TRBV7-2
CASSLGWQNEKLFF
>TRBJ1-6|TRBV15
CATSRIDGRLVNSPLHF
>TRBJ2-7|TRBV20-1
CSAELGQGAYEQYF
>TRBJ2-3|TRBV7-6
CASSLRKDTDTQYF
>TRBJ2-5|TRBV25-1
CASSEYWEKGEETQYF
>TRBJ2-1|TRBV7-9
CASSLVETSGGTYNEQFF
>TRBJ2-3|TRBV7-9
CASSGWTGGAAGPTDTQYF
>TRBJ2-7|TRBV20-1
CSAPGTSGRPSYEQYF
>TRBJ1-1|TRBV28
CASTGAPGAFF
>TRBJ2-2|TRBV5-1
CASSFRPEVGELFF
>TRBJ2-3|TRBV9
CASSEYISIDTQYF
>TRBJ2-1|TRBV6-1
CAVRREFNEQFF
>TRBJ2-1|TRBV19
CASSIPLAGGEQFF
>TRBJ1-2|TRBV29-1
CSVGGNHGYTF
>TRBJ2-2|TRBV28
CASGGDGGYTGELFF
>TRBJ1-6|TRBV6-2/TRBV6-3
CASREPGQGESPLHF
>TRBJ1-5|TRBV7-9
CASSSGGQPQHF
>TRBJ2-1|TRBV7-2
CASSGHNEQFF
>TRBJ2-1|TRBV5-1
CASSLFAGNEQFF
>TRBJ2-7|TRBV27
CASRDLAGDYEQYF
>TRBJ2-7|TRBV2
CASSRFYEQYF
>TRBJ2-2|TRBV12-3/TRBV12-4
CASSLGQRGTGELFF
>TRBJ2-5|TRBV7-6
CASSGSGKVETQYF
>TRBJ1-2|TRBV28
CASSGAGSGYGYTF
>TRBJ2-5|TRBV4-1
CASSHPGGETQYF
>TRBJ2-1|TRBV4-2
CASSPTRSSYNEQFF
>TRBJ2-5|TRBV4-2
CASSPIGIEETQYF
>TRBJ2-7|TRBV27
CASGLRSIHEQYF
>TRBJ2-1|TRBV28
CASSLSYNEQFF
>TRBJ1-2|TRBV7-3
CASSLTPESSGYTF
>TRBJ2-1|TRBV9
CASSGDGTHIDEQFF